Listed below are T cell receptor beta chains from one sample, sequenced in a study of CD8+ T cells in alopecia areata. Sequencing used immunoSEQ multiplex PCR; TCRdb keeps in-frame clones, though not all of them. The sample includes approximately 210,000 clones, under 70% of them seen just once. The sample consisted of CD4+ T cells sorted from blood, taken around week 44, from a patient treated with tofacitinib. Receptors originate from a human donor with alopecia areata. Each CDR3 is given with its conserved first and last residue. A D gene is named only where the DNA matches it firmly. Clone size is given for some rows only: seen once, a few or many times, or a class if the clone is expanded.

d_gene	v_gene	abundance	j_gene	CDR3nt	CDR3aa
TRBD2	TRBV5-1	-	TRBJ2-1	TGCGCCAGCTCGCTCCGGTCCGCGGGGGGAGGTCGCTCCTACAATGAGCAGTTCTTC	CASSLRSAGGGRSYNEQFF
-	TRBV5-6	-	TRBJ2-7	TGTGCCAGCACCTCTCTGGGCACCAGCTCCTACGAGCAGTACTTC	CASTSLGTSSYEQYF
-	TRBV5-6	-	TRBJ2-2	TGTGCCAGCAGCTTAGGACTCAAAACGAGTACCGGGGAGCTGTTTTTT	CASSLGLKTSTGELFF
-	TRBV29-1	-	TRBJ1-5	TGCAGCGTTGTAGGAGGGGTAAATCAGCCCCAGCATTTT	CSVVGGVNQPQHF
-	TRBV29-1	few	TRBJ2-7	TGCAGCGTTGATGGCAGAGACTACGAGCAGTACTTC	CSVDGRDYEQYF
-	TRBV30	once	TRBJ2-2	TGTGCCTGTAGGGATTTGACCGGGGAGCTGTTTTTT	CACRDLTGELFF
-	TRBV19	-	TRBJ1-5	TGTGCCAGTAGTCCATCCAGGGGAGGGCAGCCCCAGCATTTT	CASSPSRGGQPQHF
-	TRBV29-1	-	TRBJ2-7	TGCAGCGTTGCCGGGACCCAGACCTACGAGCAGTACTTC	CSVAGTQTYEQYF
TRBD1	TRBV2	few	TRBJ2-2	TGTGCCAGCATGGACAGGGCATCCGGGGAGCTGTTTTTT	CASMDRASGELFF
TRBD1	TRBV27	-	TRBJ2-6	TGTGCCAGCAGTCCTTGGACAGGTGTCTCTGGGGCCAACGTCCTGACTTTC	CASSPWTGVSGANVLTF
-	TRBV29-1	-	TRBJ1-1	TGCAGCGGTAAGGACAGAATGAACACTGAAGCTTTCTTT	CSGKDRMNTEAFF
TRBD1	TRBV9	-	TRBJ1-4	TGTGCCAGCAGCGCTGGACAGGCTAATGAAAAACTGTTTTTT	CASSAGQANEKLFF
TRBD2	TRBV10-3	-	TRBJ2-3	TGTGCCATCAGTCCAGCGGGATCCACAGATACGCAGTATTTT	CAISPAGSTDTQYF
TRBD1	TRBV14	few	TRBJ1-6	TGTGCCAGCAGCCCCGCCCGGACAGGGGAAACAGCCCTCCACTTT	CASSPARTGETALHF
-	TRBV5-1	once	TRBJ1-2	TGCGCCAGCAGCTTGGCCCTGGGAGGGACCGGCGGCTACACCTTC	CASSLALGGTGGYTF
TRBD2	TRBV2	-	TRBJ2-5	TGTGCCAGCAGTGTGAATAGCGGGGGGGCGGTGTACTTC	CASSVNSGGAVYF
TRBD2	TRBV25-1	-	TRBJ2-7	TGTGCCAGCACTGATACGGGGGGGCAGACTAACGAGCAGTACTTC	CASTDTGGQTNEQYF
-	TRBV30	-	TRBJ1-2	TGTGCCTGGAGAGATAGTCAAGGCTACACCTTC	CAWRDSQGYTF
-	TRBV7-2	-	TRBJ2-7	TGTGCCAGCAGCCCCCCTGGGGAAAGGGAGCAGTACTTC	CASSPPGEREQYF
-	TRBV5-4	once	TRBJ2-6	TGTGCCAGCAGCCCCCCTGACTCTGGGGCCAACGTCCTGACTTTC	CASSPPDSGANVLTF
TRBD1	TRBV6-5	once	TRBJ2-7	TGTGCCAGCAGGTCGGGACAGTCCTACGAGCAGTACTTC	CASRSGQSYEQYF
-	TRBV30	-	TRBJ2-7	TGTGCCTGGAGTCTGGGGGGACAGTCCTACGAGCAGTACTTC	CAWSLGGQSYEQYF
-	TRBV29-1	-	TRBJ1-1	TGCAGCGTGGGCCGGACCATAAACACTGAAGCTTTCTTT	CSVGRTINTEAFF
-	TRBV29-1	-	TRBJ2-5	TGCAGCGGGGGCCGTTCGGGGGAGACCCAGTACTTC	CSGGRSGETQYF
-	TRBV29-1	-	TRBJ2-1	TGCAGCGTCGACATAGGTGAGCAGTTCTTC	CSVDIGEQFF
TRBD2	TRBV7-2	-	TRBJ2-3	TGTGCCAGCAGCCTAATCGCTAGCGGTGGCACAGATACGCAGTATTTT	CASSLIASGGTDTQYF
TRBD2	TRBV7-2	-	TRBJ2-3	TGTGCCAGCAGCCCAAAGGGGACTAGCGGGTACAGCACAGATACGCAGTATTTT	CASSPKGTSGYSTDTQYF
TRBD1	TRBV6-6	-	TRBJ1-5	TGTGCCAGCAGTAAGGGACAGGGCTGGGATCAGCCCCAGCATTTT	CASSKGQGWDQPQHF
TRBD1	TRBV6-5	-	TRBJ1-1	TGTGCCAGCAGGGGAGGGACAGGGGGTGAGGAAGCTTTCTTT	CASRGGTGGEEAFF
-	TRBV29-1	-	TRBJ1-1	TGCAGCGTTGAGAAGGGATTTGACACTGAAGCTTTCTTT	CSVEKGFDTEAFF
-	TRBV30	-	TRBJ1-2	TGTGCCTCCGTTGGTACAGGGACGAGGGGCTACACCTTC	CASVGTGTRGYTF
-	TRBV29-1	once	TRBJ2-5	TGCAGCGTAGCTCAAGAGACCCAGTACTTC	CSVAQETQYF
-	TRBV5-1	few	TRBJ2-3	TGCGCCAGCAGCTACCGGACAGATAACACAGATACGCAGTATTTT	CASSYRTDNTDTQYF
TRBD2	TRBV10-3	few	TRBJ2-7	TGTGCCATCAGTGAGGGACTAGCGGGCGCCCCCTACGAGCAGTACTTC	CAISEGLAGAPYEQYF
-	TRBV6-5	-	TRBJ2-7	TGTGCCAGCAACGAAGCCCCCACAGCTACGGTGAAGCAGTACTTC	CASNEAPTATVKQYF
-	TRBV23-1	-	TRBJ2-1	TGCGCCAGCAGTCAAAAGGGGGTTCCCTCCTACAATGAGCAGTTCTTC	CASSQKGVPSYNEQFF
TRBD1	TRBV4-3	-	TRBJ2-7	TGCGCCAGCAGCCAAGCATGGGACAGGGGGTATGAGCAGTACTTC	CASSQAWDRGYEQYF
TRBD1	TRBV30	-	TRBJ1-6	TGTGCCTACCAGGGGGCTCTTAATTCACCCCTCCACTTT	CAYQGALNSPLHF
TRBD1	TRBV7-2	-	TRBJ1-2	TGTGCCAGCGGCCACTCGGGCAGGGGGCATAATGGCTACACCTTC	CASGHSGRGHNGYTF
TRBD1	TRBV6-5	-	TRBJ2-7	TGTGCCAGCAGACAGGGACAGCGCTACGAGCAGTACTTC	CASRQGQRYEQYF
-	TRBV21-1	-	TRBJ2-7	TGTGCCAGCAGCAAATTAGGGGTACTCTACGAGCAGTACTTC	CASSKLGVLYEQYF
TRBD1	TRBV7-9	-	TRBJ2-3	TGTGCCAGCAGCGGGGACAGGGGGACCGCAGATACGCAGTATTTT	CASSGDRGTADTQYF
-	TRBV7-2	-	TRBJ2-7	TGTGCCAGCAGCCGGCGGGACGAGCAGTACTTC	CASSRRDEQYF
-	TRBV2	-	TRBJ2-5	TGTGCCAGCAAATTCGGGCGGGGTTTCCAAGAGACCCAGTACTTC	CASKFGRGFQETQYF
-	TRBV7-3	once	TRBJ2-2	TGTGCCAGCAGCCCCCTGTTCCCCGGGGAGCTGTTTTTT	CASSPLFPGELFF